The 27 T cell receptor beta chains listed next were all sequenced from one sample in a study of CD4+ T cells in melanoma (dated by TCRdb to the early 2020s). The library was made by the immunoSEQ multiplex PCR assay. TCRdb holds this immuneACCESS table with in-frame rearrangements only. Some clones are missing; in checked studies, unresolved V genes explain under half, and the rest has no known cause. The sample table records more than 20,000 clones; approximately 80% of these occur just once. 3.6% of the sample is held by the ten biggest clonotypes. The sample was cells from a culture (not recorded whether cultured in vitro). Source of these receptors: a human donor with melanoma.

The rearrangement links TRBV9 to TRBJ1-2, with 7 bases aligning to TRBD1. Looked up from germline, CDR1 is SGDLS and CDR2 is YYNGEE. The CDR3 loop spans 15 amino acids. The trim removed 3 bases at V and 4 bases at J, leaving 9 bases unmatched. In DNA, the CDR3 is TGTGCCAGCAGCGACCGACAGGGAATCCCCTATGGCTACACCTTC. Protein sequence: CASSDRQGIPYGYTF.

The chain employs TRBV5-6 and TRBJ2-3; D unresolved. Trimming left V 1 base short and J 7 bases short, with 7 bases between. CDR1 and CDR2 (germline): SGHDT, YYEEEE. This CDR3 contains 12 residues. The CDR3 nucleotides read TGTGCCAGCAGCTTGTCTGTGTATACGCAGTATTTT. Translation: CASSLSVYTQYF.

The V gene is TRBV7-2, the J gene TRBJ2-5, with TRBD1 identical over 12 bases. J gave up 7 bases and V 5 bases, and 2 bases lay outside the gene matches. The CDR3 runs 13 residues. The germline V gene has CDR1 SGHTA and CDR2 FQGNSA. CDR3 in amino acids: CASSQGQGATQYF. CDR3 in DNA: TGTGCCAGCAGCCAGGGACAGGGGGCGACCCAGTACTTC.

The chain joins TRBV11-2 to TRBJ1-2; D unclear. CDR3 length: 15 residues. Trimming took 0 bases from V and 4 from J, leaving 12 bases between them. CDR1 is SGHAT, CDR2 FQNNGV, per germline. For the CDR3, the DNA is TGTGCCAGCAGCTTAGAGGGTCGATACGGCTATGGCTACACCTTC. Translating it yields CASSLEGRYGYGYTF. Drawing the rest from reference TRBV11-2 and TRBJ1-2, the complete variable domain is EAGVAQSPRYKIIEKRQSVAFWCNPISGHATLYWYQQILGQGPKLLIQFQNNGVVDDSQLPKDRFSAERLKGVDSTLKIQPAKLEDSAVYLCASSLEGRYGYGYTFGSGTRLTVV.

The rearrangement links TRBV10-1 to TRBJ2-3; D is possibly TRBD1 (6 bases). Trimming shortened V by 4 bases and J by 6 bases, and 11 bases separated the two germline ends. Germline values: CDR1 WNHNN, CDR2 SYGVQD (reference sequence). The CDR3 loop spans 13 amino acids. The CDR3 DNA follows: TGCGCCAGCAGTGCAGGGGCCCGGGATACGCAGTATTTT. It translates to CASSAGARDTQYF.

Comments on this clone: Other DNA sequences from this sample encode an identical CDR3 as well. The V call is TRBV18, the J call TRBJ1-1; D gene uncertain. This CDR3 is 15 amino acids long. Trimming left V 5 bases short and J 0 bases short, with 13 bases between. The germline V gene has CDR1 KGHSH and CDR2 LQKENI. This CDR3 reads CASSSGRGMNTEAFF. The CDR3 nucleotides are TGTGCCAGCTCATCCGGACGGGGAATGAACACTGAAGCTTTCTTT.

V and J are TRBV7-8 and TRBJ1-2; D unresolved. V was shortened by 3 bases and J by 6 bases, with 11 bases between the two germline ends. The CDR3 is 13 amino acids. Germline CDR1 SGHVS, CDR2 FQNEAQ. The CDR3 here is CASSFGQEDGYTF. The CDR3 DNA follows: TGTGCCAGCAGCTTCGGCCAGGAAGATGGCTACACCTTC.

The genes are TRBV21-1 and TRBJ1-5. TRBV21-1 is given as a pseudogene. CDR3 length equals 20 residues. CDR3 residues: CASSQELGRGDIIGNQPQHF. For the CDR3, the DNA is TGTGCCAGCAGCCAAGAGCTGGGGAGGGGTGACATAATAGGCAATCAGCCCCAGCATTTT.

The rearrangement links TRBV7-8 to TRBJ2-7; D possibly corresponds to TRBD2 (6 bases). Germline-derived CDR1 and CDR2 are SGHVS and FQNEAQ. Trimming removed 5 bases from V and 4 bases from J, with 21 bases in between. The CDR3 is 16 amino acids. The CDR3: CASSDGGAQLGYEQYF. In DNA form, the CDR3 reads TGTGCCAGCAGCGATGGCGGGGCTCAGCTAGGGTACGAGCAGTACTTC. Full variable domain (outside the CDR3, taken from reference TRBV7-8 and TRBJ2-7): GAGVSQSPRYKVAKRGQDVALRCDPISGHVSLFWYQQALGQGPEFLTYFQNEAQLDKSGLPSDRFFAERPEGSVSTLKIQRTQQEDSAVYLCASSDGGAQLGYEQYFGPGTRLTVT.

The chain couples TRBV6-1 to TRBJ2-4; D could derive from TRBD1 or TRBD2 (5 bases each). CDR1 is MNHNS and CDR2 is SASEGT in the germline V gene. The ends were cut back, 5 bases at V and 11 bases at J, with 13 bases in the middle. The CDR3 has 12 residues. The CDR3 nucleotides are TGTGCCAGCAGTTTTAAAGGGACCGTTCAGTACTTC. Encoded protein: CASSFKGTVQYF.

V gene TRBV12-2 combines with J gene TRBJ2-7; the table names TRBD1, a call not compared with the DNA. TRBV12-2 is shown as a pseudogene. The CDR3 loop spans 16 amino acids. The CDR3 sequence is CASRTKKGQGFNEQYF. The CDR3 bases are TGTGCAAGTCGTACGAAGAAAGGACAGGGATTTAACGAGCAGTACTTC.

This chain links TRBV4-2 with TRBJ1-5; D unclear. Germline V lookup: CDR1 LGHNA, CDR2 YNFKEQ. Trimming left V 1 base short and J 5 bases short, with 12 bases between. This CDR3 is 15 amino acids long. This CDR3 is CASSQASRDDQPQHF. Written as DNA, the CDR3 is TGTGCCAGCAGCCAAGCATCCCGGGATGATCAGCCCCAGCATTTT.

The V call is TRBV25-1, the J call TRBJ2-5, with 7 bases fitting TRBD1. V was clipped by 2 bases and J by 2 bases; unmatched bases: 5. The CDR3 spans 15 residues. Germline lookup yields CDR1 MGHDK and CDR2 SYGVNS. CDR3 loop: CASSEGGQKQETQYF. CDR3 sequence (DNA): TGTGCCAGCAGTGAAGGGGGACAGAAACAAGAGACCCAGTACTTC.

V gene TRBV2 combines with J gene TRBJ1-1; D remains unclear. Germline assignment: CDR1 SNHLY and CDR2 FYNNEI. The V gene lost 1 base and the J gene lost 4 bases, with 10 bases spanning the gap. The CDR3 has 14 residues. CDR3 loop: CASSEGRSFTEAFF. CDR3 in DNA: TGTGCCAGCAGTGAAGGACGGTCGTTCACTGAAGCTTTCTTT.

J is TRBJ1-2 and V is TRBV2, with 7 bases fitting TRBD1. This CDR3 is built from 15 residues. The junction had 8 bases not matched to a gene; V was cut back by 5 bases and J by 2 bases. Germline V CDR1 and CDR2: SNHLY, FYNNEI. The CDR3 DNA is TGTGCCAGCAGTTGGGTCTGGGGACAGAACTATGGCTACACCTTC. Residues: CASSWVWGQNYGYTF.

The chain combines TRBV5-1 with TRBJ1-1, with D possibly being TRBD1 (5 bases). The CDR3 runs 17 residues. Germline V gene data show CDR1 as SGHRS and CDR2 as YFSETQ. Trimming pared 1 base from V and 3 bases from J, leaving 19 bases between. The CDR3: CASSLSAFPDSYTEAFF. As DNA, the CDR3 is TGCGCCAGCAGCTTGAGTGCGTTTCCCGACAGTTACACTGAAGCTTTCTTT.

The V call is TRBV7-9, the J call TRBJ2-2, with 9 bases matching TRBD1. V trimming: 5 bases; J trimming: 3 bases; junction bases outside the gene matches: 4. The CDR3 sequence is 15 residues long. Germline V lookup: CDR1 SEHNR, CDR2 FQNEAQ (reference sequence). In DNA, the CDR3 is TGTGCCAGCAGCGCGGGACAGGGAGACACCGGGGAGCTGTTTTTT. It translates to CASSAGQGDTGELFF.

V gene TRBV2 combines with J gene TRBJ1-6; D may be TRBD1 (6 bases). Germline CDR1 and CDR2: SNHLY and FYNNEI. V was pared by 8 bases and J by 7 bases, with 12 bases between. This CDR3 contains 13 residues. This CDR3 reads CASRGGGNSPLHF. The DNA for the CDR3 is TGTGCCAGCCGGGGAGGGGGAAATTCACCCCTCCACTTT.

The genes are TRBV6-1 and TRBJ2-3; D is perhaps TRBD1 (5 bases). The germline CDR1 and CDR2 sequences are MNHNS and SASEGT. There are 13 residues in the CDR3. With 7 bases removed from V and 7 bases from J, the gap between germline ends came to 15 bases. CDR3 protein: CASILQGANTQYF. The CDR3 bases are TGTGCCAGCATTCTGCAGGGTGCGAATACGCAGTATTTT.

The chain has TRBV30 and TRBJ2-1, with D hard to call. The germline V and J ends were trimmed by 0 bases and 11 bases, with 11 bases remaining between them. The CDR3 contains 12 residues. In germline, CDR1 is GTSNPN, CDR2 SVGIG (reference sequence). CDR3 loop: CAWSVSAAKQFF. DNA of the CDR3: TGTGCCTGGAGTGTATCGGCGGCGAAGCAGTTCTTC.

J is TRBJ1-1 and V is TRBV5-1; possible D gene TRBD1, 5 bases. CDR1 and CDR2 (germline): SGHRS, YFSETQ. The germline V and J ends were trimmed by 0 bases and 4 bases, with 19 bases remaining between them. The CDR3 has 17 amino acids. The CDR3 DNA reads TGCGCCAGCAGCTTGGCCGGGTACGGGGGTCGAGGCACTGAAGCTTTCTTT. It is translated as CASSLAGYGGRGTEAFF.

The chain has TRBV25-1 and TRBJ2-5; D possibly corresponds to TRBD1 (6 bases). CDR3 size: 13 residues. Germline lookup yields CDR1 MGHDK and CDR2 SYGVNS. The V end was cut by 8 bases, the J end by 4 bases, with 14 bases between. In DNA form, the CDR3 reads TGTGCCAGCGGCGAAACAGGGAGAGAGACCCAGTACTTC. Amino acid sequence: CASGETGRETQYF.

The chain employs TRBV5-1 and TRBJ2-7; D unclear. CDR3 length equals 15 residues. Trimming took 0 bases from V and 1 from J, leaving 11 bases between them. Germline V lookup: CDR1 SGHRS, CDR2 YFSETQ. The CDR3 DNA reads TGCGCCAGCAGCTTGGACGGACGGCGATCCTACGAGCAGTACTTC. It codes for CASSLDGRRSYEQYF.

This chain joins TRBV18 and TRBJ2-1; D is perhaps TRBD1 (5 bases). The ends were cut back, 4 bases at V and 6 bases at J, with 10 bases in the middle. The CDR3 contains 13 residues. Germline loops: CDR1 KGHSH, CDR2 LQKENI. CDR3 amino acids: CASSQGRLNEQFF. CDR3 in DNA: TGTGCCAGCTCACAGGGGCGCCTCAATGAGCAGTTCTTC. The whole variable domain, filled in from reference TRBV18 and TRBJ2-1, reads NAGVMQNPRHLVRRRGQEARLRCSPMKGHSHVYWYRQLPEEGLKFMVYLQKENIIDESGMPKERFSAEFPKEGPSILRIQQVVRGDSAAYFCASSQGRLNEQFFGPGTRLTVL.

The rearrangement uses TRBV7-6 and TRBJ2-2; 8 bases agree with TRBD2. This CDR3 has 16 amino acids. Germline V gene lookup returns CDR1 SGHVS and CDR2 FNYEAQ. The ends lost 4 bases at V and 4 bases at J; junction bases unmatched: 8. CDR3 DNA sequence: TGTGCCAGCAGCTCGACGGGGGGGCAAATCACCGGGGAGCTGTTTTTT. This encodes CASSSTGGQITGELFF.

This clone was counted a single time. The rearrangement links TRBV19 to TRBJ1-5; perhaps TRBD1 as D (5 bases). Trimming took 7 bases from V and 0 from J, leaving 13 bases between them. The CDR3 is 15 residues long. Per the germline V gene, CDR1 is LNHDA and CDR2 is SQIVND (reference sequence). This CDR3 is CASIISGGSNQPQHF. In nucleotides, the CDR3 is TGTGCCAGTATCATCTCGGGGGGTAGCAATCAGCCCCAGCATTTT.

The chain joins TRBV4-1 to TRBJ2-3, with 9 bases fitting TRBD2. Trimming at V came to 3 bases and at J to 0 bases, leaving 4 bases not matched to a gene. The CDR3 spans 16 residues. Germline V gene lookup returns CDR1 MGHRA and CDR2 YSYEKL. CDR3 loop: CASSQATSGSTDTQYF. The CDR3 DNA reads TGCGCCAGCAGCCAGGCGACTAGCGGAAGCACAGATACGCAGTATTTT.